Listed here are 25 T cell receptor beta chains from one sample, sequenced in a study of shared clonotypes between healthy human individuals (dated by TCRdb to 2018 to 2021). The library was built by means of the immunoSEQ multiplex PCR assay. The table comes from immuneACCESS by way of TCRdb, which keeps in-frame sequences with V and J called. Part of the clones is missing from these tables; in studies checked, under half for an unresolved V gene and the rest for unknown reasons. This sample is represented by around 1.6 million clones; 98% of them were singletons. About 0.45% of the sample goes to the ten largest clones. Sequencing used naive CD4+ T cells sorted from blood. Taken with the paper, the label for cell subset or site translates to: CD45RA+ positively selected. These TCRs come from a young man in good health.

The chain has TRBV18 and TRBJ2-2; 7 nucleotides align to TRBD1. CDR1 KGHSH and CDR2 LQKENI come from the germline V gene. V trimming: 0 bases; J trimming: 4 bases; junction bases outside the gene matches: 11. The CDR3 consists of 18 residues. The CDR3 nucleotides read TGTGCCAGCTCACCACCGACAGGGTCCCCGCCCGGCACCGGGGAGCTGTTTTTT. Its protein is CASSPPTGSPPGTGELFF.

The chain recombines TRBV9 with TRBJ2-5, with D perhaps matching TRBD2 (7 bases). CDR3 length equals 15 residues. Trimming left V 4 bases short and J 4 bases short, with 17 bases between. CDR1 and CDR2 (germline): SGDLS, YYNGEE. In DNA, the CDR3 is TGTGCCAGCAGCCGGGGGGCAGGTAATACAGAGACCCAGTACTTC. The encoded protein is CASSRGAGNTETQYF.

The chain has TRBV11-3 and TRBJ2-5; no definite D call. Trimming took off 10 bases at V and 2 bases at J, with 5 bases between the two ends. This CDR3 is 10 amino acids long. Germline assignment: CDR1 SGHNT and CDR2 YENEEA. CDR3 loop: CAIGQETQYF. As DNA, the CDR3 is TGTGCCATCGGACAAGAGACCCAGTACTTC.

The chain combines TRBV2 with TRBJ2-1; TRBD2 matches at 7 bases. The CDR3 length is 14 residues. Trimming took 4 bases from V and 0 from J; bases not matched to a gene: 0. Looked up from germline, CDR1 is SNHLY and CDR2 is FYNNEI. CDR3 DNA: TGTGCCAGCAGTGGGGACTACTCCTACAATGAGCAGTTCTTC. It encodes CASSGDYSYNEQFF.

The rearrangement uses TRBV18 and TRBJ2-2; weak D call: TRBD1 (5 bases). V was trimmed by 3 bases and J by 4 bases, leaving 9 bases between them. The CDR3 runs to 14 residues. Germline CDR1 reads KGHSH; CDR2 reads LQKENI. The CDR3 is CASSPTDFTGELFF. DNA for the CDR3: TGTGCCAGCTCACCGACAGATTTCACCGGGGAGCTGTTTTTT.

V usage is TRBV7-2 and J usage is TRBJ1-5; D is undetermined. In germline, CDR1 is SGHTA, CDR2 FQGNSA. Trimming left V 1 base short and J 9 bases short, with 7 bases between. The CDR3 sequence is 12 residues long. Written as DNA, the CDR3 is TGTGCCAGCAGCTTAGGAGATCGGCCCCAGCATTTT. The encoded protein is CASSLGDRPQHF.

This clone was seen a few times. This rearrangement joins TRBV28 to TRBJ2-7; D is possibly TRBD1 (5 bases). Per the germline V gene, CDR1 is MDHEN and CDR2 is SYDVKM. Trimming shortened V by 6 bases and J by 2 bases, and 11 bases separated the two germline ends. This CDR3 contains 13 residues. The CDR3 DNA sequence: TGTGCCAGCAGCTGGGGCAGGGCCTACGAGCAGTACTTC. This codes for CASSWGRAYEQYF.

The chain has TRBV7-8 and TRBJ2-1, with 8 bases that match TRBD2. This CDR3 has 16 residues. Germline V gene sequence: CDR1 SGHVS, CDR2 FQNEAQ. Trimming removed 5 bases from V and 3 bases from J; junction bases left unmatched: 9. The CDR3 DNA follows: TGTGCCAGCAGCGGGTATAGCGGGGCCCACTACAATGAGCAGTTCTTC. It specifies CASSGYSGAHYNEQFF.

This chain joins TRBV28 and TRBJ1-4; D is perhaps TRBD1 (5 bases). Trimming removed 6 bases at V and 8 bases at J, with 16 bases between. This CDR3 contains 14 residues. From germline, CDR1 is MDHEN and CDR2 SYDVKM. The CDR3 spells CASSPRTGDEKLFF. CDR3 bases: TGTGCCAGCAGCCCGAGGACGGGGGACGAAAAACTGTTTTTT.

The chain is built from TRBV18 and TRBJ1-1; D is perhaps TRBD1 (5 bases). CDR1 and CDR2 from the germline V gene are KGHSH and LQKENI. The CDR3 consists of 18 residues. Trimming pared 6 bases from V and 1 base from J, leaving 24 bases between. The CDR3 DNA reads as TGTGCCAGCTCGTCGAATGGGGGGATGGTAGAGGGGAACACTGAAGCTTTCTTT. Protein sequence: CASSSNGGMVEGNTEAFF.

On this clone: This sample includes further DNA sequences coding for the same CDR3. The chain joins TRBV2 to TRBJ2-7, with D unresolved. V lost 5 bases to trimming and J lost 1 base, with 3 bases between them. The CDR3 has 11 amino acids. CDR1 and CDR2 (germline): SNHLY, FYNNEI. The CDR3 coding sequence is TGTGCCAGCAGTCCGTCCTACGAGCAGTACTTC. It translates to CASSPSYEQYF.

This chain uses TRBV19 with TRBJ1-2, with 7 bases matching TRBD1. The CDR3 has 13 residues. Trimming cost V 5 bases and J 8 bases; bases outside gene matches: 8. Germline-derived CDR1 and CDR2 are LNHDA and SQIVND (reference sequence). The CDR3 reads CASSWLGGDGYTF. The CDR3 DNA sequence: TGTGCCAGTAGTTGGCTAGGGGGCGACGGCTACACCTTC.

This clone was observed a single time. This chain joins TRBV11-2 and TRBJ1-2; TRBD1 aligns across 7 bases. Germline CDR1 and CDR2: SGHAT and FQNNGV. V shed 4 bases, J shed 3 bases, and the junction held 11 bases outside the gene matches. The CDR3 spans 16 residues. The CDR3 coding sequence is TGTGCCAGCAGCTCCTTGGTCAGGGGGTGGGACTATGGCTACACCTTC. It encodes CASSSLVRGWDYGYTF.

This clone was seen just once. The J gene is TRBJ2-3, the V gene TRBV7-3, with D unclear. The CDR3 has 13 residues. CDR1 is SGHTA, CDR2 FQGTGA, per germline. Trimming pared 1 base from V and 5 bases from J, leaving 7 bases between. This CDR3 reads CASSLNTRDTQYF. The CDR3 coding sequence is TGTGCCAGCAGCTTAAATACGAGAGATACGCAGTATTTT.

The chain is built from TRBV5-1 and TRBJ2-1; no clear D gene. The CDR3 loop spans 14 amino acids. V was pared by 2 bases and J by 6 bases, with 12 bases between. From germline, CDR1 is SGHRS and CDR2 YFSETQ. The CDR3 DNA sequence: TGCGCCAGCAGCTTCGTCGCCCCCTCCAATGAGCAGTTCTTC. This sequence encodes CASSFVAPSNEQFF.

On this clone: At the DNA level, this CDR3 is encoded by other sequences in the same sample as well. V gene TRBV29-1 combines with J gene TRBJ2-1; possible D gene TRBD2, 5 bases. The CDR3 loop spans 11 amino acids. Germline assignment: CDR1 SQVTM and CDR2 ANQGSEA. V lost 1 base and J 8 bases, leaving 6 bases between the germline ends. In nucleotides, the CDR3 is TGCAGCGTTGAAGGGCGGGATGAGCAGTTCTTC. Its protein product is CSVEGRDEQFF.

The chain links TRBV29-1 to TRBJ1-2; D is uncertain. V lost 7 bases and J 4 bases, leaving 22 bases between the germline ends. Germline V gives CDR1 SQVTM, CDR2 ANQGSEA. The CDR3 length is 15 residues. The CDR3 loop is CSAMTREMLAYGYTF. The CDR3 DNA sequence: TGCAGCGCGATGACGCGAGAAATGCTTGCCTATGGCTACACCTTC.

The V gene is TRBV30, the J gene TRBJ1-5, with D perhaps matching TRBD1 (5 bases). Germline loops: CDR1 GTSNPN, CDR2 SVGIG (reference sequence). The V and J ends lost 2 bases and 1 base respectively, with 18 bases between them. The CDR3 runs 17 residues. The DNA for the CDR3 is TGTGCCTGGAGTCCCGTGCTGGGGGGAGGGAGCAATCAGCCCCAGCATTTT. This codes for CAWSPVLGGGSNQPQHF.

The J gene is TRBJ2-7, the V gene TRBV5-1, with 8 bases aligning to TRBD2. The trim removed 5 bases at V and 3 bases at J, leaving 7 bases unmatched. Germline V gene lookup returns CDR1 SGHRS and CDR2 YFSETQ. The CDR3 contains 14 residues. The CDR3 spells CASRAGLGLYEQYF. The CDR3 DNA reads as TGCGCCAGCAGGGCGGGACTAGGACTCTACGAGCAGTACTTC.

As for this clone: The sample contains more than one DNA sequence encoding this CDR3. The chain is built from TRBV18 and TRBJ1-5; D is uncertain. The length of the CDR3 is 13 residues. Germline loops: CDR1 KGHSH, CDR2 LQKENI. The V end was cut by 3 bases, the J end by 5 bases, with 8 bases between. DNA of the CDR3: TGTGCCAGCTCACCCCCCGGCGATCAGCCCCAGCATTTT. Translated, it gives CASSPPGDQPQHF.

Only one count was recorded for this clone. The CDR3 loop is CASSARGDQPQHF. The CDR3 nucleotides read TGTGCCAGCAGTGCCAGGGGGGATCAGCCCCAGCATTTT. V usage is TRBV6-1 and J usage is TRBJ1-5; 7 nucleotides line up with TRBD1. Germline CDR1 reads MNHNS; CDR2 reads SASEGT. After removal of 4 bases from V and 5 bases from J, the junction contained 2 bases not matched to a gene. The CDR3 has 13 amino acids.

The rearrangement links TRBV5-1 to TRBJ1-5; 10 nucleotides match TRBD1. Losses at the gene ends were 3 bases for V and 7 bases for J; bases not matched to a gene: 10. Germline V gene lookup returns CDR1 SGHRS and CDR2 YFSETQ. This CDR3 spans 16 amino acids. The CDR3 region is CASSSTPGQGSQPQHF. CDR3 nucleotides: TGCGCCAGCAGCTCAACACCGGGACAGGGGAGCCAGCCCCAGCATTTT.

This chain joins TRBV30 and TRBJ1-3; D is uncertain. Germline CDR1 is GTSNPN and CDR2 is SVGIG (reference sequence). The CDR3 has 12 residues. V was pared by 4 bases and J by 0 bases, with 4 bases between. CDR3 protein: CAWKASGNTIYF. In DNA, the CDR3 is TGTGCCTGGAAGGCCTCTGGAAACACCATATATTTT.

The chain combines TRBV7-8 with TRBJ2-1; possibly TRBD1 for D (5 bases). V gave up 6 bases and J gave up 3 bases, with 18 bases separating them. This CDR3 is 16 amino acids long. CDR1 and CDR2 (germline): SGHVS, FQNEAQ. This CDR3 is CASSLKAGLVYNEQFF. DNA for the CDR3: TGTGCCAGCAGTCTAAAGGCAGGGTTGGTCTACAATGAGCAGTTCTTC. Full variable domain (remainder filled in from reference TRBV7-8 and TRBJ2-1): GAGVSQSPRYKVAKRGQDVALRCDPISGHVSLFWYQQALGQGPEFLTYFQNEAQLDKSGLPSDRFFAERPEGSVSTLKIQRTQQEDSAVYLCASSLKAGLVYNEQFFGPGTRLTVL.

This clone was picked up one time. The chain uses TRBV7-6 and TRBJ2-1, with a weak D call TRBD2 (6 bases). The V end lost 1 base, the J end lost 8 bases, and 15 bases lay between the germline ends. This CDR3 has 15 amino acids. The germline CDR1 and CDR2 sequences are SGHVS and FNYEAQ. CDR3 loop: CASSLDGRGVDEQFF. As DNA, the CDR3 is TGTGCCAGCAGCTTAGACGGGAGAGGGGTCGATGAGCAGTTCTTC.